The 9 T cell receptor beta chains listed next were all sequenced from one sample in a study of cytomegalovirus exposure and HLA in healthy donors (dated by TCRdb to about 2017). The method was the immunoSEQ multiplex PCR assay. For the multiplex PCR, a mixture combining 60 forward primers for TCR Vbeta segments and 13 reverse primers for TCR Jbeta segments was used. Imported from immuneACCESS, the table was reduced by TCRdb to in-frame sequences with V and J called. These copies leave out some clones; in studies compared against another copy, an unresolved V gene accounts for under half, and the cause of the remainder is not known. The sample's own table lists roughly 33,000 clones. The biggest ten clones account for about 3% of the sample. The source material was PBMCs. The receptors stem from a woman in her 40s in good health and CMV-seropositive.

V usage is TRBV4-1 and J usage is TRBJ1-2; a possible D gene is TRBD1 (6 bases). This CDR3 spans 16 amino acids. V was pared by 7 bases and J by 0 bases, with 18 bases between. From germline, CDR1 is MGHRA and CDR2 YSYEKL. The CDR3 region is CASNPTGLIANYGYTF. Written as DNA, the CDR3 is TGCGCCAGCAACCCAACAGGGCTAATTGCTAACTATGGCTACACCTTC.

The V call is TRBV5-1, the J call TRBJ2-7; D not resolved. V dropped 0 bases and J dropped 1 base, with 11 bases sitting between them. Germline CDR1 and CDR2: SGHRS and YFSETQ. The CDR3 is 15 amino acids. CDR3 nucleotides: TGCGCCAGCAGCTTGGAGTCTGTCAGTTCCTACGAGCAGTACTTC. Amino acid sequence: CASSLESVSSYEQYF.

The chain couples TRBV19 to TRBJ2-7, with 9 bases matching TRBD1. The CDR3 is made up of 14 amino acids. J was trimmed by 7 bases and V by 5 bases; bases with no gene match: 9. CDR1 is LNHDA and CDR2 is SQIVND in the germline V gene (reference sequence). CDR3 sequence (DNA): TGTGCCAGTAGTCCGGGACAGGGATCGTTGGAGCAGTACTTC. The encoded protein is CASSPGQGSLEQYF.

In DNA form, the CDR3 reads TGCGCCAGCAGCCCCCTAGGGGCGGGACTCGCCTATGGCTACACCTTC. Its protein is CASSPLGAGLAYGYTF. This sequence joins TRBV5-1 and TRBJ1-2, with D perhaps TRBD1 (5 bases). Trimming left V 4 bases short and J 4 bases short, with 20 bases between. Per germline, CDR1 SGHRS and CDR2 YFSETQ. The CDR3 consists of 16 residues.

The chain has TRBV4-2 and TRBJ2-1; maybe TRBD2 (6 bases). The CDR3 spans 17 residues. Trimming took off 3 bases at V and 1 base at J, with 16 bases between the two ends. Germline assignment: CDR1 LGHNA and CDR2 YNFKEQ. The CDR3 DNA follows: TGTGCCAGCAGCCAGTTTGGAGCGGGTGGGTCCTACAATGAGCAGTTCTTC. Its translation: CASSQFGAGGSYNEQFF.

The genes are TRBV5-1 and TRBJ2-1; possibly TRBD1 for D (5 bases). The CDR3 is 15 amino acids. V lost 4 bases and J lost 8, with 19 bases in between. Germline V gene data show CDR1 as SGHRS and CDR2 as YFSETQ. CDR3 nucleotide sequence: TGCGCCAGCAGCCCAGGGTTAGAAACACGCTATGAGCAGTTCTTC. This translates into CASSPGLETRYEQFF.

The chain employs TRBV7-9 and TRBJ2-7, with 13 bases aligning to TRBD2. The CDR3 has 17 residues. Germline loops: CDR1 SEHNR, CDR2 FQNEAQ (reference sequence). The trim removed 2 bases at V and 6 bases at J, leaving 10 bases unmatched. CDR3 loop: CASSLFGGGTSGIEQYF. Here the CDR3 DNA reads TGTGCCAGCAGCTTATTCGGGGGCGGGACTAGCGGGATCGAGCAGTACTTC.

The V and J genes are TRBV18 and TRBJ2-3; 10 nucleotides line up with TRBD1. The germline V gene encodes CDR1 KGHSH and CDR2 LQKENI. This CDR3 contains 13 residues. Trimming removed 5 bases from V and 7 bases from J; junction bases left unmatched: 3. CDR3 in amino acids: CASSWDRGNTQYF. The CDR3 region has the DNA TGTGCCAGCTCATGGGACAGGGGAAATACGCAGTATTTT.

The chain links TRBV30 to TRBJ2-7, with a tentative D call TRBD2 (5 bases). The CDR3 is 11 residues long. Germline V gives CDR1 GTSNPN, CDR2 SVGIG (reference sequence). Between the trimmed V and J ends, which lost 5 bases and 7 bases, there was a span of 12 bases. As DNA, the CDR3 is TGTGCCTGGTCGCTAGCCGGGGAGCAGTACTTC. Protein product: CAWSLAGEQYF.